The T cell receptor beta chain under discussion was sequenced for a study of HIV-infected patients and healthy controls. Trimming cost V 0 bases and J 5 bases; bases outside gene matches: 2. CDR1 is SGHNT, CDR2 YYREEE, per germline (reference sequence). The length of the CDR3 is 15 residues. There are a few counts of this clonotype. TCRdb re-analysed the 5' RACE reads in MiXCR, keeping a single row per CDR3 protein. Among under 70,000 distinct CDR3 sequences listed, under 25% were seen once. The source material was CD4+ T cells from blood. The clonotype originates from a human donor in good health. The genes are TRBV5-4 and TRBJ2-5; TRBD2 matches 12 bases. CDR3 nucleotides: TGTGCCAGCAGCTTGGCTAGCGGGGGGGCTGAGACCCAGTACTTC. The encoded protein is CASSLASGGAETQYF. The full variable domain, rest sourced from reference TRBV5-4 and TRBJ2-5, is ETGVTQSPTHLIKTRGQQVTLRCSSQSGHNTVSWYQQALGQGPQFIFQYYREEENGRGNFPPRFSGLQFPNYSSELNVNALELDDSALYLCASSLASGGAETQYFGPGTRLLVL.